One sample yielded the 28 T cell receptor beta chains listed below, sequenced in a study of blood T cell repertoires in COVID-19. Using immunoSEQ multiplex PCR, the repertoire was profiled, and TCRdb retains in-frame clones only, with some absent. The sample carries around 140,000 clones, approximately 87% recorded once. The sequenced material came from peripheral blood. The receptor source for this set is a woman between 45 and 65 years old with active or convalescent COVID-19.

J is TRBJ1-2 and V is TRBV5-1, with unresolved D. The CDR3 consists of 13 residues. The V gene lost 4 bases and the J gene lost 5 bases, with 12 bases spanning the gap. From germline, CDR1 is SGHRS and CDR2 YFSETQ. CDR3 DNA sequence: TGCGCCAGCAGCCCGCGCTCGGGGTATGGCTACACCTTC. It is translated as CASSPRSGYGYTF.

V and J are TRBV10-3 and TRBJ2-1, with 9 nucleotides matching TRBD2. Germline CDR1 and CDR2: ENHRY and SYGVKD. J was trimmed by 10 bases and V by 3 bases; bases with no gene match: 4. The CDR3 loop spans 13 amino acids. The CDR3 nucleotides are TGTGCCATCAGTGATATAAGCGGGGGGGAGCAGTTCTTC. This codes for CAISDISGGEQFF.

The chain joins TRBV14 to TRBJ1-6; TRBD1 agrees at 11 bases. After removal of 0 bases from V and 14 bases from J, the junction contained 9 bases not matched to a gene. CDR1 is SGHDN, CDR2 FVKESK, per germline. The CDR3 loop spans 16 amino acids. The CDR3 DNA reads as TGTGCCAGCAGCCAAGATTTTCCGGGACAGGGGGTCACCCTCCACTTT. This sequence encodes CASSQDFPGQGVTLHF.

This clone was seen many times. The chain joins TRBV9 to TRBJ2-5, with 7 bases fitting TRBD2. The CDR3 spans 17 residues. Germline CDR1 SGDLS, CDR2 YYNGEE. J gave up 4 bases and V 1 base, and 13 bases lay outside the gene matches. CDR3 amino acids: CASSVRGVGPRGETQYF. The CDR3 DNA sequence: TGTGCCAGCAGCGTACGGGGGGTCGGTCCCCGGGGAGAGACCCAGTACTTC.

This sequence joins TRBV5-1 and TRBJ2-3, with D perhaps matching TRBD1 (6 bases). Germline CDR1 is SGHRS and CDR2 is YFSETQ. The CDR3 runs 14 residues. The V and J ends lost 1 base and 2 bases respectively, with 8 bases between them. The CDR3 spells CASSLRTDTDTQYF. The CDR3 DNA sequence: TGCGCCAGCAGCTTGAGGACAGACACAGATACGCAGTATTTT.

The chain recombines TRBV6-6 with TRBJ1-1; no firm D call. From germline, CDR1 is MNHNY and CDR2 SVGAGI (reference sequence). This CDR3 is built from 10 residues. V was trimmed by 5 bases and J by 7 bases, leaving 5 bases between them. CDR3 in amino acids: CASSAGEAFF. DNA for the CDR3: TGTGCCAGCAGTGCCGGTGAAGCTTTCTTT.

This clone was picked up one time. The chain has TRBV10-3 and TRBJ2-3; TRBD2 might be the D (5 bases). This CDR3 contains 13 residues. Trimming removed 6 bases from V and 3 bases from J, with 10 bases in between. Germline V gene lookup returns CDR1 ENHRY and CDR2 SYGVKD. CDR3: CAISRGMTDTQYF. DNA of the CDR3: TGTGCCATCAGCAGAGGGATGACAGATACGCAGTATTTT.

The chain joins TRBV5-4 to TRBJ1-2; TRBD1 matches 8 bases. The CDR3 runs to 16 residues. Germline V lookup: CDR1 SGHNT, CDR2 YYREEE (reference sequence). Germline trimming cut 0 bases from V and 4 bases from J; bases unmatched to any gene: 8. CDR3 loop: CASSLGGGTGLYGYTF. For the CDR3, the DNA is TGTGCCAGCAGCTTGGGGGGCGGGACAGGCCTCTATGGCTACACCTTC.

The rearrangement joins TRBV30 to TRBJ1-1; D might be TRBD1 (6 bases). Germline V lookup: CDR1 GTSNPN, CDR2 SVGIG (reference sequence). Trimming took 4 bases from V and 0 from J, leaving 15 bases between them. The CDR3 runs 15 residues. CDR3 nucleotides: TGTGCCTGGAATAGGGGGGGTCAAATGAACACTGAAGCTTTCTTT. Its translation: CAWNRGGQMNTEAFF.

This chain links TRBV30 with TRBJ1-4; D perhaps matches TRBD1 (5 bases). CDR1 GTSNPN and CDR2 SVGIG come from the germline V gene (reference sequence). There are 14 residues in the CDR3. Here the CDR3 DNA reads TGTGCTATCGGGGGGAGGGGTCATAATGAAAAACTGTTTTTT. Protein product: CAIGGRGHNEKLFF.

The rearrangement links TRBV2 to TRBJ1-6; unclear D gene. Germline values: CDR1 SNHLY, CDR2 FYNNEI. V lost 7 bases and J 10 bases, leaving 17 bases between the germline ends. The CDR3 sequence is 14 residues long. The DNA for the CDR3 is TGTGCCAGCATCGGGGTGGGTATTAGATCACCCCTCCACTTT. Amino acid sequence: CASIGVGIRSPLHF. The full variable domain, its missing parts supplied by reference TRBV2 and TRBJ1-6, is EPEVTQTPSHQVTQMGQEVILRCVPISNHLYFYWYRQILGQKVEFLVSFYNNEISEKSEIFDDQFSVERPDGSNFTLKIRSTKLEDSAMYFCASIGVGIRSPLHFGNGTRLTVT.

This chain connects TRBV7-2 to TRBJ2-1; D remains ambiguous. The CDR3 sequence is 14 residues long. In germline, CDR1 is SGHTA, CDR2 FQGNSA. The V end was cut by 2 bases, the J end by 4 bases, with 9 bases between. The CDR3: CASSLNPGYNEQFF. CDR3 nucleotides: TGTGCCAGCAGCTTAAACCCGGGTTACAATGAGCAGTTCTTC.

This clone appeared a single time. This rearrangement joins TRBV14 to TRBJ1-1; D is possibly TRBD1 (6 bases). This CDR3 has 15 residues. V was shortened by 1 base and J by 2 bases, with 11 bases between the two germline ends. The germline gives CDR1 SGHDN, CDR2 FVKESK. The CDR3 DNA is TGTGCCAGCAGCCAAGCGTCAGGGGCCAACACTGAAGCTTTCTTT. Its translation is CASSQASGANTEAFF. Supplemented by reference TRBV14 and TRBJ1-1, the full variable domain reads EAGVTQFPSHSVIEKGQTVTLRCDPISGHDNLYWYRRVMGKEIKFLLHFVKESKQDESGMPNNRFLAERTGGTYSTLKVQPAELEDSGVYFCASSQASGANTEAFFGQGTRLTVV.

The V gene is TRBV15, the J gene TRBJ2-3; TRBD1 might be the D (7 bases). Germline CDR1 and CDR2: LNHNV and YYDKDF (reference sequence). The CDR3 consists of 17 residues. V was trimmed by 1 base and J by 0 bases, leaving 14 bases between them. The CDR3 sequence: CATSRGQGGFSTDTQYF. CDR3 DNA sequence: TGTGCCACCAGCAGAGGACAGGGAGGATTTAGCACAGATACGCAGTATTTT.

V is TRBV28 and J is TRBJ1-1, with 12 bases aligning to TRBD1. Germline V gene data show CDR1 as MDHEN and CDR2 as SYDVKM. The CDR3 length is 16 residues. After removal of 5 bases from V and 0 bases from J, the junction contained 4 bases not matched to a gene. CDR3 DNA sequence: TGTGCCAGCAGTCCTGGGACAGGGGGCCTGAACACTGAAGCTTTCTTT. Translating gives CASSPGTGGLNTEAFF.

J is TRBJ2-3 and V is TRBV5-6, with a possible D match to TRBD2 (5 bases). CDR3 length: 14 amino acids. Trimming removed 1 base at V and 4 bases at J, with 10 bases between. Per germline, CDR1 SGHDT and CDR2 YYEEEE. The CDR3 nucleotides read TGTGCCAGCAGCTTGAGGTGGGGAGCAGATACGCAGTATTTT. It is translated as CASSLRWGADTQYF.

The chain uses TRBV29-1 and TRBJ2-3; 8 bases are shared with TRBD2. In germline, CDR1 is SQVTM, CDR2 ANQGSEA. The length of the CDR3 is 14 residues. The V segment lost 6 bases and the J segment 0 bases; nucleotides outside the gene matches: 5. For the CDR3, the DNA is TGCAGCGTCGGGGGGGGGCAAAGCACAGATACGCAGTATTTT. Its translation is CSVGGGQSTDTQYF.

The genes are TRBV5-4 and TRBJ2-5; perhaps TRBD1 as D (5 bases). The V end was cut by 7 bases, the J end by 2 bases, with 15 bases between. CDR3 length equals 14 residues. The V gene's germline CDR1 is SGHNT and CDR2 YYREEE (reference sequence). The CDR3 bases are TGTGCCAGCGGTGCACCGCAGGGACAAGAGACCCAGTACTTC. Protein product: CASGAPQGQETQYF.

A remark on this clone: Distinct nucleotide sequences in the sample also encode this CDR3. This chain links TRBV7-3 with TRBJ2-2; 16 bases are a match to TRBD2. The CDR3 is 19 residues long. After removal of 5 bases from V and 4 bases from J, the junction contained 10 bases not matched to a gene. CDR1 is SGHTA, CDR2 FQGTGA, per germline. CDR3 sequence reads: CASSPSGLAGGPVTGELFF. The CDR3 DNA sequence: TGTGCCAGCAGCCCCTCGGGACTAGCGGGGGGGCCCGTCACCGGGGAGCTGTTTTTT.

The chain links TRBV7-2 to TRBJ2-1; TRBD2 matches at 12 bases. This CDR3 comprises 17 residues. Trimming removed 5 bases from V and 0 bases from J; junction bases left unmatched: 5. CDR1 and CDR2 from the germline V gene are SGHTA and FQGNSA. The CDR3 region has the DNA TGTGCCAGCAGCCGTCGGACTAGCGGGGCCTCCTACAATGAGCAGTTCTTC. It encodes CASSRRTSGASYNEQFF.

This CDR3 reads CASRPIQAGIYGYTF. As DNA, the CDR3 is TGTGCCAGCAGACCCATACAGGCGGGGATCTATGGCTACACCTTC. The rearrangement uses TRBV28 and TRBJ1-2; maybe TRBD1 (5 bases). The CDR3 length is 15 residues. With 6 bases removed from V and 4 bases from J, the gap between germline ends came to 18 bases. The germline V gene has CDR1 MDHEN and CDR2 SYDVKM.

CDR3 DNA sequence: TGTGCCAGCAGCTTCTACAGGGCCGGGGAGCTGTTTTTT. Translated, it gives CASSFYRAGELFF. This sequence joins TRBV7-2 and TRBJ2-2; D may be TRBD1 (6 bases). V was pared by 3 bases and J by 6 bases, with 8 bases between. The germline V gene encodes CDR1 SGHTA and CDR2 FQGNSA. The CDR3 sequence is 13 residues long.

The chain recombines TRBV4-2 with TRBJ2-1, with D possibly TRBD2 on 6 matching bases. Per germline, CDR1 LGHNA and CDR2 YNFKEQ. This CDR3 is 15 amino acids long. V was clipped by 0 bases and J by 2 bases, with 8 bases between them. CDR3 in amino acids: CASSQDIAAYNEQFF. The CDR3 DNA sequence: TGTGCCAGCAGCCAAGATATAGCGGCCTACAATGAGCAGTTCTTC.

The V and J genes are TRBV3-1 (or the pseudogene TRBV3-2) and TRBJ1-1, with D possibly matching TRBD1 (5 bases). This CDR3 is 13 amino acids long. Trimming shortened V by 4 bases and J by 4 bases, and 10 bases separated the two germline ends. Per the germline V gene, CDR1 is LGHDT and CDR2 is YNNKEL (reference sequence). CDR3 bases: TGTGCCAGCAGCCGGGGGGGACCCACTGAAGCTTTCTTT. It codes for CASSRGGPTEAFF.

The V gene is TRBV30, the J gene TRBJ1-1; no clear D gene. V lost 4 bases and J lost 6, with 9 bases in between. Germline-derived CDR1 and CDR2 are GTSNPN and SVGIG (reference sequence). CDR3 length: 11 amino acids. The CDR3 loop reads CAWTLSAEAFF. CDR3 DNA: TGTGCCTGGACACTGAGCGCTGAAGCTTTCTTT. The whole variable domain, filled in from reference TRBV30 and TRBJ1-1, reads SQTIHQWPATLVQPVGSPLSLECTVEGTSNPNLYWYRQAAGRGLQLLFYSVGIGQISSEVPQNLSASRPQDRQFILSSKKLLLSDSGFYLCAWTLSAEAFFGQGTRLTVV.

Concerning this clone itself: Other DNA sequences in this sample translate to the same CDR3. The chain's CDR3 is CASSYGQGYNEQFF. CDR3 bases: TGTGCCAGCAGTTATGGACAGGGTTACAATGAGCAGTTCTTC. This chain connects TRBV6-5 to TRBJ2-1, with 8 bases matching TRBD1. V shed 3 bases, J shed 4 bases, and the junction held 2 bases outside the gene matches. CDR1 is MNHEY and CDR2 is SVGAGI in the germline V gene. The CDR3 length is 14 residues.

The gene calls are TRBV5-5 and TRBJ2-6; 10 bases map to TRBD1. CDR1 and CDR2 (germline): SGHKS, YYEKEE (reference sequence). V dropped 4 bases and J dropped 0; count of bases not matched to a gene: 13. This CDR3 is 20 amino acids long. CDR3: CASSTGQGKLGGSGANVLTF. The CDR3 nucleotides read TGTGCCAGCAGCACGGGACAGGGGAAATTGGGGGGCTCTGGGGCCAACGTCCTGACTTTC.

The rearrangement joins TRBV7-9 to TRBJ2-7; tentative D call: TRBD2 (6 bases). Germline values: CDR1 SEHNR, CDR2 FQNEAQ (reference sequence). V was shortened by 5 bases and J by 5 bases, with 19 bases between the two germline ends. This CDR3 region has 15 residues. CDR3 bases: TGTGCCAGCAGCCCCATTCAGGGAGGAAGAAACGAGCAGTACTTC. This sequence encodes CASSPIQGGRNEQYF.